What follows is one TCR beta chain and its context. Participants' own reports of clinical history determined their cohort assignment. The sample comes from a study of blood T cell repertoires in COVID-19. V was pared by 7 bases and J by 4 bases, with 8 bases of the junction left unmatched. The CDR3 spans 15 residues. CDR1 LNHDA and CDR2 SQIVND come from the germline V gene (reference sequence). Repertoires were generated with immunoSEQ multiplex PCR, while TCRdb's copy carries only in-frame clones and drops some. The repertoire holds over 350,000 clones, 70% to 90% seen once, with just under 2% in the top ten.

V usage is TRBV19 and J usage is TRBJ1-1; 11 nucleotides match TRBD1. The sequence derives from a young woman with acute COVID-19. The sequenced sample consisted of PBMCs or T cells enriched from blood (not recorded which). The CDR3 DNA reads as TGTGCCAGTATACCGTATGGGACAGGGGGCACTGAAGCTTTCTTT. Translation gives CASIPYGTGGTEAFF.